This T cell receptor beta chain was captured in a study of cytomegalovirus exposure and HLA in healthy donors. Overall study: In terms of ancestry, the Caucasian-associated cluster contained more than 65% of the roughly 360 genotyped donors. Study-wide points: Later findings reportedly placed an Asian-associated ancestry cluster below the approximately 670-donor mean for N-insertions. Clonal expansion was found to be greater in HLA-associated TCR beta chains than in equally common others in a later analysis. Cytomegalovirus association was listed for 170 or so TCR beta chains.

As to this clone: Its antigen remains unknown.

The CDR3 runs 16 residues. Trimming removed 6 bases from V and 2 bases from J, with 21 bases in between. Germline V gene lookup returns CDR1 SGDLS and CDR2 YYNGEE. Primers: 60 Vbeta forward and 13 Jbeta reverse. Profiled with immunoSEQ multiplex PCR; TCRdb holds only in-frame clones, not every one. The sample records about 160,000 clones, roughly 71% being singletons. The chain recombines TRBV9 with TRBJ2-7; TRBD2 is a possible D gene (7 bases). Sequencing was done on a sample of PBMCs. The receptor comes from a male donor in good health and CMV-seropositive. CDR3 in amino acids: CASILLGGGGPYEQYF. In DNA form, the CDR3 reads TGTGCCAGCATCTTGCTCGGGGGCGGGGGACCCTACGAGCAGTACTTC.